Listed here are 25 T cell receptor beta chains from one sample, sequenced in a study of CD8+CD57+ T cells in acquired aplastic anemia. Using genomic DNA as the template, TCR beta VDJ and CDR3 profiling was carried out. TCRdb re-derived calls from the reads in MiXCR, one entry per CDR3 protein. The sample contains roughly 200,000 distinct CDR3 sequences, around 60% of which appear only once. Specimen: sorted CD4+, CD8+, or CD8+CD57+ T cells (not recorded which) from PBMCs. Every receptor here comes from a human donor in good health.

This clonotype occurred a few times. The chain is built from TRBV14 and TRBJ2-1; no clear D. Germline lookup yields CDR1 SGHDN and CDR2 FVKESK. Trimming cost V 3 bases and J 0 bases, with 9 bases left between them. The CDR3 runs 15 residues. The DNA for the CDR3 is TGTGCCAGCAGCCAGGGTCAAGTCTCCTACAATGAGCAGTTCTTC. Its protein is CASSQGQVSYNEQFF.

Regarding this clonotype: The conserved phenylalanine or tryptophan normally closing the CDR3 is absent here, so this likely arose from a read error. The J gene is TRBJ2-3, the V gene TRBV2, with D perhaps TRBD1 or TRBD2 (5 bases each). V was shortened by 6 bases and J by 2 bases, with 15 bases between the two germline ends. From germline, CDR1 is SNHLY and CDR2 FYNNEI. The CDR3 runs 15 residues. CDR3 bases: TGTGCCAGCAGCGCTTCGGGACGCTACACAGATACGCAGTATCTT. It specifies CASSASGRYTDTQYL.

V and J are TRBV7-8 and TRBJ1-1; no definite D call. Germline lookup yields CDR1 SGHVS and CDR2 FQNEAQ. The V gene lost 5 bases and the J gene lost 3 bases, with 16 bases spanning the gap. The CDR3 is made up of 15 amino acids. The CDR3 nucleotides read TGTGCCAGCAGCGGTCCGAGGGAACGAGACACTGAAGCTTTCTTT. It yields the protein CASSGPRERDTEAFF.

In this sample, this clonotype turned up many times. The chain couples TRBV2 to TRBJ1-3; D is possibly TRBD1 (5 bases). Germline V gene data show CDR1 as SNHLY and CDR2 as FYNNEI. This CDR3 is 13 amino acids long. V dropped 6 bases and J dropped 8 bases, with 14 bases sitting between them. In nucleotides, the CDR3 is TGTGCCAGCAGGGGGCCCCACGCGGACACCATATATTTT. Residues: CASRGPHADTIYF.

This clonotype was found a few times. The rearrangement joins TRBV5-4 to TRBJ2-7; 8 positions agree with TRBD2. After removal of 0 bases from V and 2 bases from J, the junction contained 1 base not matched to a gene. The CDR3 extends over 14 amino acids. Germline CDR1 reads SGHNT; CDR2 reads YYREEE (reference sequence). CDR3 region: CASSLERGPYEQYF. CDR3 in DNA: TGTGCCAGCAGCTTGGAGCGGGGGCCCTACGAGCAGTACTTC.

This clonotype has at least ten counts. V and J are TRBV9 and TRBJ2-3, with TRBD2 identical over 11 bases. The CDR3 contains 17 residues. Per the germline V gene, CDR1 is SGDLS and CDR2 is YYNGEE. The junction had 9 bases not matched to a gene; V was cut back by 4 bases and J by 2 bases. The CDR3 DNA reads TGTGCCAGCAGCAGCCGCTCGGGACTAGCGGACACAGATACGCAGTATTTT. Translated, it gives CASSSRSGLADTDTQYF.

J is TRBJ2-7 and V is TRBV7-9, with D possibly being TRBD2 (7 bases). CDR1 SEHNR and CDR2 FQNEAQ come from the germline V gene (reference sequence). This CDR3 region has 11 residues. Deletions cut 10 bases from V and 6 bases from J, with 13 bases between. Here the CDR3 DNA reads TGTGCCACGGCGGCGGGGGCCGAGCAGTACTTC. Protein: CATAAGAEQYF. The entire variable domain, with the rest obtained from reference TRBV7-9 and TRBJ2-7, is as follows: DTGVSQNPRHKITKRGQNVTFRCDPISEHNRLYWYRQTLGQGPEFLTYFQNEAQLEKSRLLSDRFSAERPKGSFSTLEIQRTEQGDSAMYLCATAAGAEQYFGPGTRLTVT.

The chain uses TRBV29-1 and TRBJ2-1, with a tentative D call TRBD2 (5 bases). Germline V gives CDR1 SQVTM, CDR2 ANQGSEA. The CDR3 totals 16 residues. Trimming pared 0 bases from V and 0 bases from J, leaving 12 bases between. CDR3 sequence reads: CSVEEGVGASYNEQFF. The CDR3 DNA is TGCAGCGTTGAAGAAGGTGTGGGAGCCTCCTACAATGAGCAGTTCTTC.

The chain joins TRBV5-1 to TRBJ1-2; no reliable D call. The ends were cut back, 4 bases at V and 4 bases at J, with 14 bases in the middle. CDR1 and CDR2 (germline): SGHRS, YFSETQ. The CDR3 extends over 14 amino acids. The CDR3 sequence is CASSPSGEGYGYTF. The CDR3 region has the DNA TGCGCCAGCAGCCCTTCCGGGGAGGGCTATGGCTACACCTTC.

The V gene is TRBV29-1, the J gene TRBJ1-2, with 7 bases lining up with TRBD1. The CDR3 has 14 amino acids. Germline loops: CDR1 SQVTM, CDR2 ANQGSEA. The junction had 10 bases not matched to a gene; V was cut back by 2 bases and J by 7 bases. This CDR3 reads CSVESQTGIGGYTF. CDR3 DNA: TGCAGCGTTGAATCCCAGACAGGGATCGGTGGCTACACCTTC. Complete variable domain (other parts from reference TRBV29-1 and TRBJ1-2): SAVISQKPSRDICQRGTSLTIQCQVDSQVTMMFWYRQQPGQSLTLIATANQGSEATYESGFVIDKFPISRPNLTFSTLTVSNMSPEDSSIYLCSVESQTGIGGYTFGSGTRLTVV.

This clonotype has just a few counts. This chain connects TRBV7-8 to TRBJ2-7; TRBD2 aligns across 7 bases. The CDR3 consists of 16 residues. J was trimmed by 1 base and V by 0 bases; bases with no gene match: 6. Germline CDR1 reads SGHVS; CDR2 reads FQNEAQ. The CDR3 sequence: CASSLALAVRSYEQYF. The CDR3 DNA reads as TGTGCCAGCAGCTTAGCCCTAGCGGTTCGTTCCTACGAGCAGTACTTC.

This chain uses TRBV19 with TRBJ1-1; 9 bases map to TRBD1. The CDR3 is 15 residues long. After removal of 3 bases from V and 6 bases from J, the junction contained 8 bases not matched to a gene. CDR1 and CDR2 (germline): LNHDA, SQIVND (reference sequence). This CDR3 reads CASSIHRGQGAEAFF. CDR3 nucleotide sequence: TGTGCCAGTAGTATCCACAGGGGGCAAGGCGCTGAAGCTTTCTTT.

The chain recombines TRBV7-9 with TRBJ2-2; D possibly matches TRBD1 or TRBD2 (5 bases each). Germline V CDR1 and CDR2: SEHNR, FQNEAQ (reference sequence). Trimming cost V 1 base and J 5 bases, with 8 bases left between them. The CDR3 is 14 residues long. The CDR3 is CASSLGGRTGELFF. The CDR3 nucleotides read TGTGCCAGCAGCTTAGGGGGACGGACCGGGGAGCTGTTTTTT.

This chain links TRBV7-6 with TRBJ2-7; D unresolved. The V and J ends lost 5 bases and 0 bases respectively, with 11 bases between them. This CDR3 has 14 amino acids. The V gene's germline CDR1 is SGHVS and CDR2 FNYEAQ. CDR3 sequence: CASSISDFSYEQYF. CDR3 coding DNA: TGTGCCAGCAGCATTAGTGACTTCTCCTACGAGCAGTACTTC.

V is TRBV7-2 and J is TRBJ2-2; D is tentatively TRBD1 or TRBD2 (6 bases each). Germline CDR1 and CDR2: SGHTA and FQGNSA. Trimming shortened V by 5 bases and J by 5 bases, and 21 bases separated the two germline ends. The CDR3 extends over 17 amino acids. The CDR3 region has the DNA TGTGCCAGCAGCCCAGAGAGGGGGGTTTGGGAAACCGGGGAGCTGTTTTTT. As protein: CASSPERGVWETGELFF. The variable domain in full, with the rest retrieved from reference TRBV7-2 and TRBJ2-2, is GAGVSQSPSNKVTEKGKDVELRCDPISGHTALYWYRQSLGQGLEFLIYFQGNSAPDKSGLPSDRFSAERTGGSVSTLTIQRTQQEDSAVYLCASSPERGVWETGELFFGEGSRLTVL.

A single count supports this clonotype. J is TRBJ2-5 and V is TRBV12-3 or TRBV12-4; possibly TRBD2 for D (5 bases). The CDR3 extends over 13 amino acids. Trimming shortened V by 4 bases and J by 3 bases, and 9 bases separated the two germline ends. The CDR3 protein is CASSYGLEETQYF. The CDR3 nucleotides are TGTGCCAGCAGTTACGGACTGGAAGAGACCCAGTACTTC.

Concerning this clonotype itself: The final CDR3 position lacks the conserved phenylalanine or tryptophan, pointing to a likely read error. The V and J genes are TRBV20-1 and TRBJ2-1; the match to TRBD2 covers 8 bases. Trimming took 3 bases from V and 10 from J; bases not matched to a gene: 14. Germline V gives CDR1 DFQATT, CDR2 SNEGSKA (reference sequence). This CDR3 spans 15 amino acids. CDR3 DNA: TGCAGTGCTAGCCCCCCTACTAGCGGACCCGCAGAGCAGTTCCTC. Encoded protein: CSASPPTSGPAEQFL.

A remark on this clonotype: At one end, the junction sequence differs from germline, possibly due to a read error. V and J are TRBV19 and TRBJ1-1; D call uncertain. This CDR3 contains 13 residues. Germline V CDR1 and CDR2: LNHDA, SQIVND (reference sequence). CDR3 protein: CASSIYLNTEALF. CDR3 DNA: TGTGCCAGTAGTATTTACCTAAACACTGAAGCTCTCTTT. The complete variable domain, with remaining parts taken from reference TRBV19 and TRBJ1-1, reads DGGITQSPKYLFRKEGQNVTLSCEQNLNHDAMYWYRQDPGQGLRLIYYSQIVNDFQKGDIAEGYSVSREKKESFPLTVTSAQKNPTAFYLCASSIYLNTEALFGQGTRLTVV.

This chain joins TRBV10-3 and TRBJ1-4; D is perhaps TRBD1 (5 bases). Trimming left V 4 bases short and J 0 bases short, with 18 bases between. In germline, CDR1 is ENHRY, CDR2 SYGVKD. The CDR3 sequence is 18 residues long. In nucleotides, the CDR3 is TGTGCCATCAGTGTCCTCCGGGGGGACCTAGCAACTAATGAAAAACTGTTTTTT. Translation gives CAISVLRGDLATNEKLFF.

The V call is TRBV10-3, the J call TRBJ2-7; D gene ambiguous. The germline V gene encodes CDR1 ENHRY and CDR2 SYGVKD. The CDR3 extends over 15 amino acids. Deletions cut 3 bases from V and 0 bases from J, with 12 bases between. CDR3 in DNA: TGTGCCATCAGTGAAGAACTCCTGAGCTCCTACGAGCAGTACTTC. It translates to CAISEELLSSYEQYF.

The genes are TRBV19 and TRBJ2-7, with 8 nucleotides matching TRBD1. Germline V CDR1 and CDR2: LNHDA, SQIVND (reference sequence). The CDR3 consists of 15 residues. J lost 5 bases, V lost 3 bases, and 9 bases had no gene match. The CDR3 spells CASSMQTGAHHEQYF. Written as DNA, the CDR3 is TGTGCCAGTAGTATGCAGACAGGGGCTCACCACGAGCAGTACTTC.

This clonotype came up many times. The V call is TRBV27, the J call TRBJ2-3; 7 bases are a match to TRBD2. Trimming removed 6 bases from V and 5 bases from J; junction bases left unmatched: 14. CDR1 is MNHEY, CDR2 SMNVEV, per germline (reference sequence). This CDR3 comprises 16 residues. Here the CDR3 DNA reads TGTGCCAGCAGGGTGGGGGGGTCCTCCGCAGGAGATACGCAGTATTTT. Translating gives CASRVGGSSAGDTQYF.

Points on this clonotype: The conserved final phenylalanine or tryptophan is absent from the CDR3, which likely points to a read error. This rearrangement joins TRBV20-1 to TRBJ2-1, with 8 positions matching TRBD2. The CDR3 covers 13 residues. In germline, CDR1 is DFQATT, CDR2 SNEGSKA (reference sequence). The ends lost 5 bases at V and 6 bases at J; junction bases unmatched: 6. The CDR3 loop is CSARGLAGNEQFL. The CDR3 coding sequence is TGCAGTGCTCGAGGCCTAGCGGGCAATGAGCAGTTCCTC.

The V call is TRBV5-6, the J call TRBJ2-7; 8 nucleotides align to TRBD1. The CDR3 length is 15 residues. Germline-derived CDR1 and CDR2 are SGHDT and YYEEEE. V gave up 0 bases and J gave up 0 bases; unmatched junction bases: 2. CDR3: CASSLEGQVSYEQYF. For the CDR3, the DNA is TGTGCCAGCAGCTTGGAGGGACAGGTCTCCTACGAGCAGTACTTC.

This clonotype was counted ten times or more. The chain uses TRBV7-9 and TRBJ2-7; D is perhaps TRBD2 (5 bases). Germline V gene sequence: CDR1 SEHNR, CDR2 FQNEAQ (reference sequence). The V end lost 8 bases, the J end lost 5 bases, and 22 bases lay between the germline ends. This CDR3 spans 15 amino acids. CDR3 loop: CASFGGPSSYHEQYF. CDR3 coding DNA: TGTGCCAGCTTTGGAGGACCGAGCTCCTACCACGAGCAGTACTTC.